This entry lists 31 T cell receptor beta chains sequenced from one sample in a study of shared T cell receptors in the human thymus. Profiled with immunoSEQ multiplex PCR; TCRdb holds only in-frame clones, not every one. The table records about 660,000 clones, about 89% of them present only once. These data also featured in a second study, about human thymus T cells.

The sequenced material came from thymocytes. All receptors come from a boy under two years old with a congenital heart defect.

The chain recombines TRBV15 with TRBJ2-1; 8 nucleotides line up with TRBD2. The CDR3 loop spans 15 amino acids. CDR1 is LNHNV, CDR2 YYDKDF, per germline (reference sequence). Trimming cost V 8 bases and J 4 bases; bases outside gene matches: 10. The CDR3: CATSPPGGPYNEQFF. The CDR3 DNA is TGTGCCACCTCCCCCCCGGGGGGGCCTTACAATGAGCAGTTCTTC. The full variable domain, in which reference TRBV15 and TRBJ2-1 provide the parts outside the CDR3, is DAMVIQNPRYQVTQFGKPVTLSCSQTLNHNVMYWYQQKSSQAPKLLFHYYDKDFNNEADTPDNFQSRRPNTSFCFLDIRSPGLGDTAMYLCATSPPGGPYNEQFFGPGTRLTVL.

The chain employs TRBV9 and TRBJ1-2, with TRBD1 matching over 9 bases. After removal of 3 bases from V and 7 bases from J, the junction contained 10 bases not matched to a gene. CDR3 length: 15 amino acids. CDR1 is SGDLS and CDR2 is YYNGEE in the germline V gene. CDR3 bases: TGTGCCAGCAGCGACCCAAAAGACAGGGGGTGTGGCTACACCTTC. Translated: CASSDPKDRGCGYTF. Using reference TRBV9 and TRBJ1-2 for the parts outside the CDR3, the full variable domain is DSGVTQTPKHLITATGQRVTLRCSPRSGDLSVYWYQQSLDQGLQFLIQYYNGEERAKGNILERFSAQQFPDLHSELNLSSLELGDSALYFCASSDPKDRGCGYTFGSGTRLTVV.

This chain uses TRBV28 with TRBJ2-5, with D possibly TRBD1 on 6 matching bases. The CDR3 extends over 12 amino acids. Germline CDR1 reads MDHEN; CDR2 reads SYDVKM. V lost 10 bases, J lost 4 bases, and 13 bases lay in between. The CDR3 nucleotides are TGTGCCACTGACAGGTCTGGAGAGACCCAGTACTTC. Translating gives CATDRSGETQYF.

The V gene is TRBV30, the J gene TRBJ1-1; 7 nucleotides match TRBD1. CDR1 GTSNPN and CDR2 SVGIG come from the germline V gene (reference sequence). CDR3 length: 15 residues. V trimming: 4 bases; J trimming: 0 bases; junction bases outside the gene matches: 8. The CDR3 loop reads CAWTPGQNLNTEAFF. The CDR3 nucleotides read TGTGCCTGGACGCCGGGACAGAACTTGAACACTGAAGCTTTCTTT.

The chain has TRBV28 and TRBJ1-2; TRBD1 matches at 7 bases. This CDR3 has 14 residues. Germline V lookup: CDR1 MDHEN, CDR2 SYDVKM. Trimming took 7 bases from V and 7 from J; bases not matched to a gene: 12. CDR3 region: CASIPPGPGGGYTF. CDR3 DNA sequence: TGTGCCAGCATTCCCCCGGGCCCAGGGGGTGGCTACACCTTC.

The rearrangement joins TRBV5-5 to TRBJ1-2, with D unclear. From germline, CDR1 is SGHKS and CDR2 YYEKEE (reference sequence). This CDR3 is 11 amino acids long. V lost 1 base to trimming and J lost 7 bases, with 5 bases between them. The CDR3 spells CASSLHFGYTF. The CDR3 region has the DNA TGTGCCAGCAGCTTGCATTTTGGCTACACCTTC.

The genes are TRBV5-6 and TRBJ1-2; unclear D gene. Per germline, CDR1 SGHDT and CDR2 YYEEEE. The CDR3 sequence is 14 residues long. V was trimmed by 4 bases and J by 4 bases, leaving 14 bases between them. CDR3 bases: TGTGCCAGCAGCCCCGGGGAGGGTTTCTATGGCTACACCTTC. Translated, it gives CASSPGEGFYGYTF.

The chain combines TRBV28 with TRBJ1-4, with D uncertain. From germline, CDR1 is MDHEN and CDR2 SYDVKM. Deletions cut 5 bases from V and 5 bases from J, with 18 bases between. The CDR3 is 16 amino acids. DNA for the CDR3: TGTGCCAGCAGTCCCCTACCGGGAGGGAGGAATGAAAAACTGTTTTTT. This gives the protein CASSPLPGGRNEKLFF.

The rearrangement uses TRBV18 and TRBJ2-3, with 10 nucleotides matching TRBD2. The CDR3 consists of 15 residues. V shed 0 bases and J 3 bases; nucleotides not matched to a gene: 0. Per the germline V gene, CDR1 is KGHSH and CDR2 is LQKENI. CDR3 region: CASSPPGLATDTQYF. CDR3 DNA sequence: TGTGCCAGCTCACCACCGGGACTAGCGACAGATACGCAGTATTTT.

The chain carries TRBV5-4 and TRBJ2-5, with 9 positions matching TRBD2. After removal of 10 bases from V and 1 base from J, the junction contained 20 bases not matched to a gene. Germline assignment: CDR1 SGHNT and CDR2 YYREEE (reference sequence). This CDR3 has 18 residues. CDR3 sequence reads: CAYSISWGRGGIQETQYF. CDR3 sequence (DNA): TGTGCCTACTCCATATCTTGGGGGCGGGGGGGAATCCAAGAGACCCAGTACTTC.

The CDR3 nucleotides read TGTGCCAGCTTCCCAACCTTAGCACAGGGACGGTCCGGGGAGCTGTTTTTT. Translating it yields CASFPTLAQGRSGELFF. This chain links TRBV5-6 with TRBJ2-2, with D tentatively TRBD1 (6 bases). Trimming stripped 7 bases from V and 6 bases from J, with 25 bases between. Per the germline V gene, CDR1 is SGHDT and CDR2 is YYEEEE. The CDR3 has 17 amino acids.

The table lists this clone with a count of one. The chain carries TRBV20-1 and TRBJ2-7, with 7 bases fitting TRBD2. This CDR3 has 10 amino acids. The V gene's germline CDR1 is DFQATT and CDR2 SNEGSKA (reference sequence). The J segment lost 6 bases and the V segment lost 6 bases, leaving 2 bases of the junction unmatched. Here the CDR3 reads CSAWTSEQYF. CDR3 sequence (DNA): TGCAGTGCCTGGACTAGCGAGCAGTACTTC.

The rearrangement links TRBV4-2 to TRBJ1-5; D may be TRBD1 (6 bases). The CDR3 extends over 17 amino acids. V lost 3 bases to trimming and J lost 3 bases, with 18 bases between them. Germline V gene sequence: CDR1 LGHNA, CDR2 YNFKEQ. CDR3: CASSHKQGGAVNQPQHF. The CDR3 DNA sequence: TGTGCCAGCAGCCACAAACAGGGAGGGGCGGTCAATCAGCCCCAGCATTTT.

This chain connects TRBV28 to TRBJ2-7; possible D gene TRBD1, 6 bases. The germline V gene has CDR1 MDHEN and CDR2 SYDVKM. V lost 7 bases and J 4 bases, leaving 17 bases between the germline ends. The CDR3 has 14 residues. CDR3 sequence reads: CASIQDRLPYEQYF. For the CDR3, the DNA is TGTGCCAGCATTCAGGACAGACTACCTTACGAGCAGTACTTC.

This chain links TRBV15 with TRBJ1-1; 9 bases line up with TRBD1. The CDR3 contains 15 residues. CDR1 is LNHNV, CDR2 YYDKDF, per germline (reference sequence). With V trimmed by 0 bases and J by 5 bases, 4 bases remained unmatched. CDR3 residues: CATSRETGGRTEAFF. In DNA, the CDR3 is TGTGCCACCAGCAGAGAGACAGGGGGAAGAACTGAAGCTTTCTTT.

Only a few counts were recorded for this clone. One junction end disagrees with the germline gene, perhaps due to a read error. The V call is TRBV2, the J call TRBJ1-2; a weak D match, TRBD1 (5 bases). The length of the CDR3 is 13 residues. Per the germline V gene, CDR1 is SNHLY and CDR2 is FYNNEI. The CDR3 DNA follows: TGTGCCAGCAGAGAAGTGGGGGGCTATGGCTACACCTTC. Protein: CASREVGGYGYTF.

The chain employs TRBV4-1 and TRBJ1-5, with 9 bases that match TRBD1. Germline lookup yields CDR1 MGHRA and CDR2 YSYEKL. The CDR3 extends over 17 amino acids. The J segment lost 5 bases and the V segment lost 2 bases, leaving 10 bases of the junction unmatched. Here the CDR3 reads CASSQYRDRVDYQPQHF. The CDR3 nucleotides read TGCGCCAGCAGCCAATACCGGGACAGGGTGGATTATCAGCCCCAGCATTTT.

V usage is TRBV5-1 and J usage is TRBJ2-6; D possibly corresponds to TRBD2 (9 bases). Trimming shortened V by 3 bases and J by 0 bases, and 34 bases separated the two germline ends. Germline V CDR1 and CDR2: SGHRS, YFSETQ. The CDR3 sequence is 24 residues long. The CDR3 loop reads CASSCLPGQEHGPSGTSGANVLTF. The DNA of the CDR3 is TGCGCCAGCAGCTGCCTCCCGGGACAGGAACACGGTCCTAGCGGGACCTCTGGGGCCAACGTCCTGACTTTC.

This chain uses TRBV12-5 with TRBJ1-2; maybe TRBD1 (6 bases). The CDR3 sequence is 13 residues long. V lost 6 bases and J 8 bases, leaving 16 bases between the germline ends. CDR1 and CDR2 from the germline V gene are LGHNT and FRNRAP. The CDR3 sequence is CASGPRGGRGYTF. CDR3 DNA: TGTGCTAGTGGCCCGAGGGGGGGTCGGGGCTACACCTTC.

This sequence joins TRBV9 and TRBJ2-3; D is uncertain. CDR1 and CDR2 from the germline V gene are SGDLS and YYNGEE. V lost 4 bases to trimming and J lost 2 bases, with 11 bases between them. The CDR3 loop spans 14 amino acids. CDR3 sequence: CASSLPLNTDTQYF. CDR3 sequence (DNA): TGTGCCAGCAGCTTACCACTCAACACAGATACGCAGTATTTT.

The chain recombines TRBV4-3 with TRBJ2-2, with 7 bases lining up with TRBD2. Germline V gene lookup returns CDR1 LGHNA and CDR2 YSLEER. The CDR3 contains 16 residues. Losses at the gene ends were 2 bases for V and 2 bases for J; bases not matched to a gene: 5. The CDR3 sequence is CASSQPGTTNTGELFF. The CDR3, as DNA: TGCGCCAGCAGCCAACCGGGGACTACAAACACCGGGGAGCTGTTTTTT.

The chain combines TRBV11-2 with TRBJ2-1, with D uncertain. CDR1 is SGHAT and CDR2 is FQNNGV in the germline V gene. The V end lost 2 bases, the J end lost 0 bases, and 8 bases lay between the germline ends. The CDR3 covers 15 residues. The CDR3 loop is CASSLRQFSYNEQFF. The CDR3 region has the DNA TGTGCCAGCAGCTTACGCCAGTTCTCCTACAATGAGCAGTTCTTC.

This clone has only one observation. The chain recombines TRBV5-1 with TRBJ2-5, with 8 bases matching TRBD1. The J call may be mistaken, given a closer DNA end match to TRBJ2-7. The CDR3 consists of 16 residues. Germline CDR1 SGHRS, CDR2 YFSETQ. The CDR3 bases are TGCGCCAGCAGCAGAGGACAGGGCATTAACTACTACGAGCAGTACTTC. As protein: CASSRGQGINYYEQYF.

The chain combines TRBV28 with TRBJ2-1, with D possibly matching TRBD1 (6 bases). Trimming removed 3 bases at V and 4 bases at J, with 13 bases between. Germline V gene sequence: CDR1 MDHEN, CDR2 SYDVKM. This CDR3 contains 15 residues. CDR3 DNA: TGTGCCAGCAGTTTCGCCGGGACACCTTACAATGAGCAGTTCTTC. Protein sequence: CASSFAGTPYNEQFF.

This chain connects TRBV4-1 to TRBJ1-6; a weak D match, TRBD1 (5 bases). The germline gives CDR1 MGHRA, CDR2 YSYEKL. CDR3 length: 14 residues. V dropped 0 bases and J dropped 8 bases, with 8 bases sitting between them. The CDR3 reads CASSQEDTDSPLHF. In nucleotides, the CDR3 is TGCGCCAGCAGCCAAGAGGACACCGATTCACCCCTCCACTTT.

V and J are TRBV4-3 and TRBJ1-1; D is unresolved. Germline CDR1 is LGHNA and CDR2 is YSLEER. The V gene lost 0 bases and the J gene lost 4 bases, with 15 bases spanning the gap. The CDR3 extends over 16 amino acids. This chain's CDR3 is CASSQENYHWATEAFF. The CDR3 nucleotides read TGCGCCAGCAGCCAAGAGAATTATCATTGGGCCACTGAAGCTTTCTTT.

This chain links TRBV5-6 with TRBJ1-1, with 7 bases lining up with TRBD1. Trimming at V came to 4 bases and at J to 1 base, leaving 13 bases not matched to a gene. Germline V gives CDR1 SGHDT, CDR2 YYEEEE. The CDR3 totals 17 residues. CDR3 in DNA: TGTGCCAGCAGCCCTCCATCCGGACAGGCGGCGAACACTGAAGCTTTCTTT. It specifies CASSPPSGQAANTEAFF.

The V gene is TRBV2, the J gene TRBJ1-2, with TRBD1 matching over 9 bases. Germline CDR1 SNHLY, CDR2 FYNNEI. V gave up 7 bases and J gave up 0 bases; unmatched junction bases: 3. This CDR3 is 14 amino acids long. CDR3 sequence reads: CASKRQGANYGYTF. CDR3 DNA sequence: TGTGCCAGCAAACGACAGGGGGCTAACTATGGCTACACCTTC. The full variable domain, its missing parts supplied by reference TRBV2 and TRBJ1-2, is EPEVTQTPSHQVTQMGQEVILRCVPISNHLYFYWYRQILGQKVEFLVSFYNNEISEKSEIFDDQFSVERPDGSNFTLKIRSTKLEDSAMYFCASKRQGANYGYTFGSGTRLTVV.

This chain uses TRBV28 with TRBJ1-5, with 11 bases matching TRBD1. Trimming cost V 6 bases and J 7 bases; bases outside gene matches: 8. There are 15 residues in the CDR3. Germline CDR1 reads MDHEN; CDR2 reads SYDVKM. CDR3: CASRQDRGQRQPQHF. DNA of the CDR3: TGTGCCAGCAGGCAGGACAGGGGGCAAAGGCAGCCCCAGCATTTT.

The V and J genes are TRBV5-3 and TRBJ1-4; D perhaps matches TRBD1 (5 bases). TRBV5-3 is an open reading frame, and its role is uncertain. The V gene lost 4 bases and the J gene lost 7 bases, with 17 bases spanning the gap. The CDR3 totals 15 residues. CDR3 DNA: TGTGCCAGAAGCAACGAAGGGGCTATCAGTGAAAAACTGTTTTTT. This translates into CARSNEGAISEKLFF.

The CDR3 bases are TGCGCCAGCAGCCCGAATAAAGAGGGGGCGTCTGGGGCCAACGTCCTGACTTTC. Protein: CASSPNKEGASGANVLTF. V and J are TRBV5-1 and TRBJ2-6, with 7 bases fitting TRBD1. Trimming removed 4 bases from V and 1 base from J; junction bases left unmatched: 11. This CDR3 contains 18 residues. Germline assignment: CDR1 SGHRS and CDR2 YFSETQ.